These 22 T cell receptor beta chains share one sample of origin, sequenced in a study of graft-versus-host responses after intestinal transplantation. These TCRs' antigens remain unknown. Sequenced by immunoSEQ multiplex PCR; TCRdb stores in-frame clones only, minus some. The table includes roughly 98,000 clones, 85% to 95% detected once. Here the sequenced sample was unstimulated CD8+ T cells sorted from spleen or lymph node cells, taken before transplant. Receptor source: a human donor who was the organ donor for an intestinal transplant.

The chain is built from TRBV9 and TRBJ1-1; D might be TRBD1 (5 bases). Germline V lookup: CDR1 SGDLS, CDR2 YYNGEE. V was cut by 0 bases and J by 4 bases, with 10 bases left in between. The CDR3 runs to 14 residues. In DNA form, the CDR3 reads TGTGCCAGCAGCGTAGATGGGGCTAGCACTGAAGCTTTCTTT. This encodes CASSVDGASTEAFF.

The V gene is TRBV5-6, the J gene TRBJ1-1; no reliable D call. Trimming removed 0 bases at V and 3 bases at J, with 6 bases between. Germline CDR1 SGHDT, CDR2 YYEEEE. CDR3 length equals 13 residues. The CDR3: CASSLDADTEAFF. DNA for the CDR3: TGTGCCAGCAGCTTGGACGCGGACACTGAAGCTTTCTTT. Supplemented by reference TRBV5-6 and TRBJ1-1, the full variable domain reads DAGVTQSPTHLIKTRGQQVTLRCSPKSGHDTVSWYQQALGQGPQFIFQYYEEEERQRGNFPDRFSGHQFPNYSSELNVNALLLGDSALYLCASSLDADTEAFFGQGTRLTVV.

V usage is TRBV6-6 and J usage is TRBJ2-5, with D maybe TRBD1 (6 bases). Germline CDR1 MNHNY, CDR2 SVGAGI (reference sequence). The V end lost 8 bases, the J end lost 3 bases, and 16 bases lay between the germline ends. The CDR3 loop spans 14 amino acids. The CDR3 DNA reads TGTGCCAGCGCGGCCGGGACAAGCGAAGAGACCCAGTACTTC. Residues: CASAAGTSEETQYF.

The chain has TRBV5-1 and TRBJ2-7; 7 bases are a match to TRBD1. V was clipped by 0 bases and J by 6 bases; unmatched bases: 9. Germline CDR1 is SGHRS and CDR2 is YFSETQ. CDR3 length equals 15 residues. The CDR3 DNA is TGCGCCAGCAGCTTGGCGGAGACAGGGTCCCCCGAGCAGTACTTC. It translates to CASSLAETGSPEQYF.

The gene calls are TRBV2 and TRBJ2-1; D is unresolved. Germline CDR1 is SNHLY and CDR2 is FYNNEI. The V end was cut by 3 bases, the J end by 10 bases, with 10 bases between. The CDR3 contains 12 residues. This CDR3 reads CASSDLLIEQFF. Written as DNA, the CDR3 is TGTGCCAGCAGTGACCTCTTAATAGAGCAGTTCTTC.

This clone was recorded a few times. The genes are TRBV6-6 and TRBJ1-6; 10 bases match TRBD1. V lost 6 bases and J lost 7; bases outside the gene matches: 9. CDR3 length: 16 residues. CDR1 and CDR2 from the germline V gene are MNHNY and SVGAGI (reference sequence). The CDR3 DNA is TGTGCCAGCAGCCCCCTTGGGACAGGGGTGAATTCACCCCTCCACTTT. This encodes CASSPLGTGVNSPLHF.

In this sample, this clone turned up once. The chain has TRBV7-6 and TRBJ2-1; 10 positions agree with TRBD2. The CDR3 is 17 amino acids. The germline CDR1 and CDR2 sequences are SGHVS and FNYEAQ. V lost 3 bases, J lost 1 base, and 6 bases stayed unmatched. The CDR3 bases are TGTGCCAGCAGCTTTCTAGCGGGGGACAAATCCTACAATGAGCAGTTCTTC. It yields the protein CASSFLAGDKSYNEQFF.

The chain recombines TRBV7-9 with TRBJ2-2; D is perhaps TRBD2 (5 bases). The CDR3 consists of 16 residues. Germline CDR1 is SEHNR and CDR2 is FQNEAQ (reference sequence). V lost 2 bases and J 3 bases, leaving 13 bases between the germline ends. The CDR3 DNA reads TGTGCCAGCAGCTTACCCGAGGGAATTCACACCGGGGAGCTGTTTTTT. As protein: CASSLPEGIHTGELFF.

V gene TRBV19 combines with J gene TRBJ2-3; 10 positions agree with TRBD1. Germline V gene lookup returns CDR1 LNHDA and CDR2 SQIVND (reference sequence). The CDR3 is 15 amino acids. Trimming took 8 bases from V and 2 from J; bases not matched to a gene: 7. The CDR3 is CASAWTGGSTDTQYF. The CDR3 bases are TGTGCCAGTGCTTGGACAGGGGGATCCACAGATACGCAGTATTTT.

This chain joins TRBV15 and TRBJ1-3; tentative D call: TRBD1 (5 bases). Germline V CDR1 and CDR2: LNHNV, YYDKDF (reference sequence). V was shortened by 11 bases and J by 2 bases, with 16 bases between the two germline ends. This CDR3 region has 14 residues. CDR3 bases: TGTGCCTCGCAGGGTGTGGTGGCTGGAAACACCATATATTTT. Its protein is CASQGVVAGNTIYF.

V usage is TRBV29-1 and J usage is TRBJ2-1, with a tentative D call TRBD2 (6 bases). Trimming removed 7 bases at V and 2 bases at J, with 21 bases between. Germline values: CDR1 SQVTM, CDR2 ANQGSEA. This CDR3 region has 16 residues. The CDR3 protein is CSAGTGDTYPYNEQFF. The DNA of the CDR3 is TGCAGCGCTGGAACGGGAGATACATACCCCTACAATGAGCAGTTCTTC.

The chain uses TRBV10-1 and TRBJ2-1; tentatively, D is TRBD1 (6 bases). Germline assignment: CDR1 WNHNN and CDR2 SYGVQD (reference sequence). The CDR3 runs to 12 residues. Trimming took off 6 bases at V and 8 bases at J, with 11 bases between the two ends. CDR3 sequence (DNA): TGCGCCAGCAGGTTAGGGGGTGATGAGCAGTTCTTC. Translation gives CASRLGGDEQFF.

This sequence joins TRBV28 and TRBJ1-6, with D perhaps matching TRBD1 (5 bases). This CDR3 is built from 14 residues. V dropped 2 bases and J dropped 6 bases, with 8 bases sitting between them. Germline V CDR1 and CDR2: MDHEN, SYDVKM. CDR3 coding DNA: TGTGCCAGCAGTTTACAGCAGGGTAATTCACCCCTCCACTTT. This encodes CASSLQQGNSPLHF.

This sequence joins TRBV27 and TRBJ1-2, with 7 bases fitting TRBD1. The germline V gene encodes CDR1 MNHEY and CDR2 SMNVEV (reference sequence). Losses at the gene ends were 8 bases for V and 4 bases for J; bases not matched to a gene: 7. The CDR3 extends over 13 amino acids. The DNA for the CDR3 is TGTGCCAGCGCGACTCAGGGGGTCTATGGCTACACCTTC. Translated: CASATQGVYGYTF.

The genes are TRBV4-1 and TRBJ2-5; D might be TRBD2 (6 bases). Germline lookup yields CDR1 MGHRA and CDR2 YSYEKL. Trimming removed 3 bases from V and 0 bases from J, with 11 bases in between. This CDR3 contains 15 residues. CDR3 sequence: CASSQGGRDQETQYF. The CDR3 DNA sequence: TGCGCCAGCAGCCAGGGGGGACGGGACCAAGAGACCCAGTACTTC.

The CDR3 spells CASSLWAKGAGEKLFF. The CDR3 DNA sequence: TGTGCCAGCAGCTTATGGGCCAAGGGGGCGGGCGAAAAACTGTTTTTT. This rearrangement joins TRBV7-2 to TRBJ1-4, with TRBD1 identical over 7 bases. The CDR3 consists of 16 residues. Germline assignment: CDR1 SGHTA and CDR2 FQGNSA. V trimming: 2 bases; J trimming: 8 bases; junction bases outside the gene matches: 11. Based on the CDR3 plus reference TRBV7-2 and TRBJ1-4, the full variable domain is GAGVSQSPSNKVTEKGKDVELRCDPISGHTALYWYRQSLGQGLEFLIYFQGNSAPDKSGLPSDRFSAERTGGSVSTLTIQRTQQEDSAVYLCASSLWAKGAGEKLFFGSGTQLSVL.

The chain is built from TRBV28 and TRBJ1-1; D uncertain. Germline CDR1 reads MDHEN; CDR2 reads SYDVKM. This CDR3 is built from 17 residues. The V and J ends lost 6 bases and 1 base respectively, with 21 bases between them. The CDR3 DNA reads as TGTGCCAGCAGCCTCCCACCCTCGGACTCTCAGAACACTGAAGCTTTCTTT. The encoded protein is CASSLPPSDSQNTEAFF.

The CDR3 region has the DNA TGTGCCAGCAGCCGGACAGGGAGGTTTACTGAAGCTTTCTTT. Translating gives CASSRTGRFTEAFF. V gene TRBV7-8 combines with J gene TRBJ1-1, with TRBD1 matching over 8 bases. Germline trimming cut 5 bases from V and 5 bases from J; bases unmatched to any gene: 7. The CDR3 is made up of 14 amino acids. The germline gives CDR1 SGHVS, CDR2 FQNEAQ.

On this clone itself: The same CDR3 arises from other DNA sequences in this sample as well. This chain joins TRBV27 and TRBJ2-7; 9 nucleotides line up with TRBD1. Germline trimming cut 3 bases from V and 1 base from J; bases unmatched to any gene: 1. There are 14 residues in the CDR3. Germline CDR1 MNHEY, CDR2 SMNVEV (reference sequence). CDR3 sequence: CASSLTGGSYEQYF. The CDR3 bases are TGTGCCAGCAGTTTGACAGGGGGTTCCTACGAGCAGTACTTC.

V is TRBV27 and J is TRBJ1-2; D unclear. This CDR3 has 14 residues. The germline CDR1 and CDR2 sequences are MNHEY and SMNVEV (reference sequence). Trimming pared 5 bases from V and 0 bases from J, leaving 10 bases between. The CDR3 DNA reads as TGTGCCAGCAGTCCAAGATCAGCTAACTATGGCTACACCTTC. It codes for CASSPRSANYGYTF.

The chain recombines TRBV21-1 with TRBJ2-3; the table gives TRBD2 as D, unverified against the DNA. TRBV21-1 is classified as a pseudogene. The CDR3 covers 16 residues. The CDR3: CANRGGRIHFTDTQYF. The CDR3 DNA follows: TGTGCCAACCGGGGCGGGAGGATACACTTCACAGATACGCAGTATTTT.

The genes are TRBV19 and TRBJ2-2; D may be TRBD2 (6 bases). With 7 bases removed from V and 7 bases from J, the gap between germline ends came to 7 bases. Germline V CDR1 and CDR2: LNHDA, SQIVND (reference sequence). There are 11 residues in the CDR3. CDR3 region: CASTEGGELFF. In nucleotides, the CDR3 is TGTGCCAGTACGGAGGGCGGGGAGCTGTTTTTT.